This passage covers 11 T cell receptor beta chains from one sample sequenced in a study of shared clonotypes between healthy human individuals. Naive CD8 cells lacked CD45RO, underwent positive selection for CCR7 and left out terminally differentiated effector memory CD45RA+ cells. Clones were sequenced by immunoSEQ multiplex PCR, and TCRdb holds only the in-frame ones, with some missing. The table shows around 2.1 million clones, with roughly 91% occurring only once. The sample taken for sequencing was naive CD8+ T cells from PBMCs. The receptors originated from a man aged 18 to 29 in good health. Some clones in this sample may be carry-over from other donors' samples.

The chain has TRBV25-1 and TRBJ2-1; a possible D gene is TRBD2 (6 bases). Germline V gives CDR1 MGHDK, CDR2 SYGVNS. The CDR3 extends over 17 amino acids. The germline V and J ends were trimmed by 4 bases and 8 bases, with 24 bases remaining between them. The CDR3 sequence: CASSVLWGSGGIDEQFF. Here the CDR3 DNA reads TGTGCCAGCAGTGTCTTGTGGGGGTCGGGCGGGATCGATGAGCAGTTCTTC.

The V gene is TRBV7-6, the J gene TRBJ2-7; 11 nucleotides agree with TRBD2. The ends lost 4 bases at V and 4 bases at J; junction bases unmatched: 9. Germline assignment: CDR1 SGHVS and CDR2 FNYEAQ. The CDR3 has 16 amino acids. In DNA, the CDR3 is TGTGCCAGCAGCTCCGGTTTACTAGCGGGAGCTTACGAGCAGTACTTC. Amino acid sequence: CASSSGLLAGAYEQYF.

This chain joins TRBV27 and TRBJ2-5, with 8 bases fitting TRBD1. This CDR3 has 16 amino acids. Germline V CDR1 and CDR2: MNHEY, SMNVEV (reference sequence). The V segment lost 8 bases and the J segment 2 bases; nucleotides outside the gene matches: 13. CDR3 region: CASGVTYDRGQETQYF. The CDR3, as DNA: TGTGCCAGCGGCGTTACGTACGACAGGGGTCAAGAGACCCAGTACTTC.

The CDR3 loop reads CASSQGLAGSYSYEQYF. The CDR3 region has the DNA TGTGCCAGCAGCCAGGGACTAGCGGGATCTTACTCCTACGAGCAGTACTTC. The chain carries TRBV13 and TRBJ2-7; 13 bases map to TRBD2. The germline CDR1 and CDR2 sequences are PRHDT and FYEKMQ (reference sequence). This CDR3 has 17 residues. V lost 5 bases and J lost 0; bases outside the gene matches: 7.

This rearrangement joins TRBV18 to TRBJ2-3; tentatively, D is TRBD2 (5 bases). The CDR3 consists of 14 residues. The germline V and J ends were trimmed by 4 bases and 8 bases, with 16 bases remaining between them. Germline CDR1 and CDR2: KGHSH and LQKENI. DNA of the CDR3: TGTGCCAGCTCACACGCGAAGGAGCGGTTTACGCAGTATTTT. It yields the protein CASSHAKERFTQYF. Combining the CDR3 with reference TRBV18 and TRBJ2-3 gives the whole variable domain NAGVMQNPRHLVRRRGQEARLRCSPMKGHSHVYWYRQLPEEGLKFMVYLQKENIIDESGMPKERFSAEFPKEGPSILRIQQVVRGDSAAYFCASSHAKERFTQYFGPGTRLTVL.

The chain employs TRBV30 and TRBJ1-5; maybe TRBD1 (6 bases). Germline-derived CDR1 and CDR2 are GTSNPN and SVGIG (reference sequence). The germline V and J ends were trimmed by 4 bases and 3 bases, with 16 bases remaining between them. The CDR3 sequence is 15 residues long. This CDR3 is CAWNPNREPNQPQHF. CDR3 DNA: TGTGCCTGGAACCCAAACAGGGAGCCCAATCAGCCCCAGCATTTT.

The gene calls are TRBV18 and TRBJ2-7; D may be TRBD1 (6 bases). The CDR3 spans 17 residues. Germline V CDR1 and CDR2: KGHSH, LQKENI. V shed 3 bases and J shed 6 bases, with 24 bases lying between them. The CDR3 bases are TGTGCCAGCTCACCCCCGTTCTTGACAGGAATGGGATCCGAGCAGTACTTC. This translates into CASSPPFLTGMGSEQYF.

The chain combines TRBV7-8 with TRBJ2-7, with a possible D match to TRBD1 (5 bases). Germline V gene lookup returns CDR1 SGHVS and CDR2 FQNEAQ. This CDR3 is built from 15 residues. The germline V and J ends were trimmed by 2 bases and 3 bases, with 14 bases remaining between them. CDR3 coding DNA: TGTGCCAGCAGCTTACCCCGCCAGGGCTTCTACGAGCAGTACTTC. Translating gives CASSLPRQGFYEQYF.

The CDR3 protein is CASIFRGRNQPQHF. In nucleotides, the CDR3 is TGTGCCAGCATCTTTAGGGGACGGAATCAGCCCCAGCATTTT. The chain combines TRBV28 with TRBJ1-5; the D gene is possibly TRBD1 (5 bases). V lost 7 bases, J lost 4 bases, and 14 bases lay in between. Germline V gives CDR1 MDHEN, CDR2 SYDVKM. This CDR3 comprises 14 residues.

The chain is built from TRBV7-8 and TRBJ2-5; 7 positions agree with TRBD1. Germline lookup yields CDR1 SGHVS and CDR2 FQNEAQ. The CDR3 totals 15 residues. Unmatched junction bases numbered 9, after V lost 5 bases and J lost 3 bases. CDR3 coding DNA: TGTGCCAGCAGCCCCAATCCCGGGACAGAAGAGACCCAGTACTTC. Protein: CASSPNPGTEETQYF.

The gene calls are TRBV4-1 and TRBJ1-2; D is ambiguous. CDR1 and CDR2 from the germline V gene are MGHRA and YSYEKL. Trimming stripped 0 bases from V and 4 bases from J, with 9 bases between. CDR3 size: 14 residues. CDR3 in amino acids: CASSQEHGGYGYTF. The DNA for the CDR3 is TGCGCCAGCAGCCAAGAGCACGGTGGCTATGGCTACACCTTC.